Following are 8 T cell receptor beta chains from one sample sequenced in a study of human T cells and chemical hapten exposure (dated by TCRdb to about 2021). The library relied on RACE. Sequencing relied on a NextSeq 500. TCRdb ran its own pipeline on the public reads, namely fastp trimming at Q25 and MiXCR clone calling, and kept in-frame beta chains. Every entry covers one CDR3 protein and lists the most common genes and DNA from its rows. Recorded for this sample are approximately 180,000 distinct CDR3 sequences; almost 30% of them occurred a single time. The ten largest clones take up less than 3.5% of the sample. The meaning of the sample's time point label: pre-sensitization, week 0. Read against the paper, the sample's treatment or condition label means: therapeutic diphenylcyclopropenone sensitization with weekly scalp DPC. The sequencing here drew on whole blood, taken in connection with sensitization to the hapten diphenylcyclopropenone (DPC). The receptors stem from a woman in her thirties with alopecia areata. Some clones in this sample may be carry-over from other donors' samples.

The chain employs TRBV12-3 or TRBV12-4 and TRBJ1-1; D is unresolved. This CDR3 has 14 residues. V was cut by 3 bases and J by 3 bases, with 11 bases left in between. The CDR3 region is CASSLKGGYTEAFF. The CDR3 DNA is TGTGCCAGCAGTTTGAAGGGAGGGTACACTGAAGCTTTCTTT.

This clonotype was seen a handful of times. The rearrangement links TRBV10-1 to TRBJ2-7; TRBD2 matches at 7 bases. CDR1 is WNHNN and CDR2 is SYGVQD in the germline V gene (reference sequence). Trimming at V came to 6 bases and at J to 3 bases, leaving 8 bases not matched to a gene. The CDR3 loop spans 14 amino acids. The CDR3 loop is CASSALPGGYEQYF. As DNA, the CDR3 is TGCGCCAGCAGCGCGCTCCCGGGGGGCTACGAGCAGTACTTC.

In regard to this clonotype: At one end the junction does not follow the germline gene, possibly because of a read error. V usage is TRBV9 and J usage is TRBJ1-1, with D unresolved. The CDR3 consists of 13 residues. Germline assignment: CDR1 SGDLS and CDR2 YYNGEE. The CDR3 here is CASSAEPNTETFF. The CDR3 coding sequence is TGTGCCAGCAGCGCGGAGCCCAACACTGAAACTTTCTTT.

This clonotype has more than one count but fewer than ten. The CDR3 protein is CASRKGGVEASLYGYTF. In nucleotides, the CDR3 is TGTGCCAGCAGAAAGGGGGGTGTGGAGGCATCACTCTATGGCTACACCTTC. The chain couples TRBV6-1 to TRBJ1-2, with a possible D match to TRBD1 (6 bases). V shed 6 bases and J shed 4 bases, with 24 bases lying between them. The CDR3 consists of 17 residues. In germline, CDR1 is MNHNS, CDR2 SASEGT.

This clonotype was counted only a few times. CDR3 coding DNA: TGTGCCAGCAGCGTAGGGAGATCCCCTAGCACAGATACGCAGTATTTT. It codes for CASSVGRSPSTDTQYF. The chain employs TRBV9 and TRBJ2-3; D not certain. CDR1 SGDLS and CDR2 YYNGEE come from the germline V gene. The V gene lost 0 bases and the J gene lost 0 bases, with 11 bases spanning the gap. This CDR3 has 16 amino acids.

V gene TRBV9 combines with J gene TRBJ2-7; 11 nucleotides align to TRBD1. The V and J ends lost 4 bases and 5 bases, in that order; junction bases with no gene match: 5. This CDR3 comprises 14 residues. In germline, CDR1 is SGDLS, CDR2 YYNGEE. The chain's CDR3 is CASSPWTGGNEQYF. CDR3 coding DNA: TGTGCCAGCAGCCCCTGGACAGGGGGCAACGAGCAGTACTTC.

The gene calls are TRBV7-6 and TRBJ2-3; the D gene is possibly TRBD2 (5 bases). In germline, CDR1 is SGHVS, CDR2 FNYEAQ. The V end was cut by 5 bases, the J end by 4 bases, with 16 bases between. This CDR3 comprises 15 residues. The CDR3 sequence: CASSINVGVPDTQYF. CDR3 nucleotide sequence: TGTGCCAGCAGCATTAACGTGGGAGTTCCAGATACGCAGTATTTT.

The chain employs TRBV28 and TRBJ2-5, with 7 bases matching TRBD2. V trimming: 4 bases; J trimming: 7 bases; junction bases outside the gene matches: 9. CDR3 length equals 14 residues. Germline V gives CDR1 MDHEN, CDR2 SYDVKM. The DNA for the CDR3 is TGTGCCAGCAGTTGGGGAGGGATGTCGGGGACCCAGTACTTC. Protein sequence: CASSWGGMSGTQYF.